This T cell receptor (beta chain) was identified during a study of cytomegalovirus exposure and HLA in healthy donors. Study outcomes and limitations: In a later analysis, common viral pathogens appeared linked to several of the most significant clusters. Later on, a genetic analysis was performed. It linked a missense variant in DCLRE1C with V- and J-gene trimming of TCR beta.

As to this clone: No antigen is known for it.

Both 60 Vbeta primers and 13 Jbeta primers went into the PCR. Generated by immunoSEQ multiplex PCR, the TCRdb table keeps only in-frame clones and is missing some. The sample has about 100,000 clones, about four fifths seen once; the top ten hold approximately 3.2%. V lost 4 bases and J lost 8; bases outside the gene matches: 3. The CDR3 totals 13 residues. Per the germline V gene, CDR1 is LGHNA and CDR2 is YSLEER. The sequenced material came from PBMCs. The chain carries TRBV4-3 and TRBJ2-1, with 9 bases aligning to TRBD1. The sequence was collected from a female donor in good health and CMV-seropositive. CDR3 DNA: TGCGCCAGCAGCCCATGGACAGGGGATGAGCAGTTCTTC. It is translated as CASSPWTGDEQFF.